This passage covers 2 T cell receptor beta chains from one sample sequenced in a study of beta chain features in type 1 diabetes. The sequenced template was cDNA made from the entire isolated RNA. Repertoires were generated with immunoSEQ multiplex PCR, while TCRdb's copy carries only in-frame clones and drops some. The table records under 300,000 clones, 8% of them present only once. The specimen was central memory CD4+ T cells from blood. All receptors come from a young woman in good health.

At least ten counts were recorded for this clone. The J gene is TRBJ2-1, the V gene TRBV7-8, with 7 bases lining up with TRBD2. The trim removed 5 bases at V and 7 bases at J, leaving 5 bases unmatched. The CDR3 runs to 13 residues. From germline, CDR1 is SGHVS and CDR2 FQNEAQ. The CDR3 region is CASSPLGGNEQFF. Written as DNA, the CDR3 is TGTGCCAGCAGCCCATTGGGGGGGAATGAGCAGTTCTTC.

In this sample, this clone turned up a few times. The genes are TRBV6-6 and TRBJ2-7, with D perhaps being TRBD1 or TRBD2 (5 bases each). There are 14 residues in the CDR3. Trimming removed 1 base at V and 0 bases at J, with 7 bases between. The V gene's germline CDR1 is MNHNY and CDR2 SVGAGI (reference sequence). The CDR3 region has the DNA TGTGCCAGCAGTTACTGGGGGAGCTCCTACGAGCAGTACTTC. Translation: CASSYWGSSYEQYF.